This T cell receptor beta chain came from a study of early T cells in non-severe SARS-CoV-2 infection. The CDR3 is 15 residues long. Germline CDR1 is MNHNS and CDR2 is SASEGT. Deletions cut 0 bases from V and 5 bases from J, with 13 bases between. Via MiXCR, TCRdb re-called the 5' RACE reads, giving one row per CDR3 protein. The data hold 25,000 to 30,000 distinct CDR3 sequences, with 5.1% observed a single time. This clonotype was recorded at least ten times. The genes are TRBV6-1 and TRBJ1-2, with no clear D. The sequence came from an adult who was a healthcare worker with PCR-confirmed SARS-CoV-2 infection or an uninfected control (not recorded which). Sequencing was performed on whole blood. The CDR3 here is CASSEARPGKYGYTF. The CDR3, as DNA: TGTGCCAGCAGTGAAGCCCGTCCGGGAAAGTATGGCTACACCTTC.